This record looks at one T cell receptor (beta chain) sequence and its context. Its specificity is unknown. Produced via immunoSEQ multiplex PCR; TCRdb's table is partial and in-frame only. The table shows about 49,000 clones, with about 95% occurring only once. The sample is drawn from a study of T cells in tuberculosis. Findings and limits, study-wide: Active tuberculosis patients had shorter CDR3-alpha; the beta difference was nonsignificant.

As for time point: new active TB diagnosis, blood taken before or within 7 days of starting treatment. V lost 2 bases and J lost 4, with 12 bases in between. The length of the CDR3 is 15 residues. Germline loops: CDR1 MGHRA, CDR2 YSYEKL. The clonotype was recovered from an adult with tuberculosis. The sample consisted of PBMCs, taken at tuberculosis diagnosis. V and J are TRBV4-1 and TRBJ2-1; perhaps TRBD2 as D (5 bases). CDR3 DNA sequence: TGCGCCAGCAGCCAAACCCTAGCTCCTTACAATGAGCAGTTCTTC. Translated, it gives CASSQTLAPYNEQFF.